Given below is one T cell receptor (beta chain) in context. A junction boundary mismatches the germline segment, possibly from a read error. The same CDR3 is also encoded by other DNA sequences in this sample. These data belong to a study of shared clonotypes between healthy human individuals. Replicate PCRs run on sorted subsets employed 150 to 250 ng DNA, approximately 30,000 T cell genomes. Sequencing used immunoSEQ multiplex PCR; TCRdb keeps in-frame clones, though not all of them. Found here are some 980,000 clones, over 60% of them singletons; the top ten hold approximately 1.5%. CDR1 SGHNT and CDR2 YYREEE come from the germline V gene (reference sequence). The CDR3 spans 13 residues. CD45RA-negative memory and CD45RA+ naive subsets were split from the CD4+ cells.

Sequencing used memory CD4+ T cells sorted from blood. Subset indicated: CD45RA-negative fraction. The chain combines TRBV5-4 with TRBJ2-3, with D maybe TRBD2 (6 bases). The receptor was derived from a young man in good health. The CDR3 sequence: CASSLGGTDTQYF. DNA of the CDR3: TGTGCCAGCAGTTTGGGGGGAACAGATACGCAGTATTTT.